These 15 T cell receptor beta chains came from one sample sequenced in a study of blood T cell repertoires in COVID-19. The table came from immunoSEQ multiplex PCR; TCRdb's copy has only in-frame clones and leaves some out. The table shows over 200,000 clones, with under 85% occurring only once. Sequenced: PBMCs or T cells enriched from blood (not recorded which). The receptors come from a man aged 60 to 75 who had recovered from COVID-19.

The chain links TRBV2 to TRBJ1-1; TRBD1 aligns across 7 bases. The junction had 6 bases not matched to a gene; V was cut back by 4 bases and J by 4 bases. CDR1 is SNHLY and CDR2 is FYNNEI in the germline V gene. This CDR3 spans 14 amino acids. In DNA, the CDR3 is TGTGCCAGCAGTGTACAGGGGTGGTCCACTGAAGCTTTCTTT. Its translation: CASSVQGWSTEAFF.

A few counts support this clone. The chain has TRBV2 and TRBJ1-1; no reliable D call. Germline CDR1 and CDR2: SNHLY and FYNNEI. Trimming took 4 bases from V and 2 from J, leaving 8 bases between them. The CDR3 length is 13 residues. The CDR3 region has the DNA TGTGCCAGCAGTGTTGGACTAAACACTGAAGCTTTCTTT. Amino acid sequence: CASSVGLNTEAFF.

The rearrangement uses TRBV6-4 and TRBJ2-1; the match to TRBD2 covers 10 bases. V was pared by 7 bases and J by 4 bases, with 4 bases of the junction left unmatched. Germline CDR1 and CDR2: MRHNA and SNTAGT. The CDR3 is made up of 14 amino acids. The CDR3 reads CASKPSGGYNEQFF. In nucleotides, the CDR3 is TGTGCCAGCAAACCTAGCGGGGGTTACAATGAGCAGTTCTTC.

This clone is a singleton in its sample. This sequence joins TRBV24-1 and TRBJ2-4, with 7 bases that match TRBD1. J lost 1 base, V lost 4 bases, and 3 bases had no gene match. Per germline, CDR1 KGHDR and CDR2 SFDVKD. The CDR3 is made up of 15 amino acids. The CDR3 region has the DNA TGTGCCACCAGTGAATCACAGGGGGCCAAAAACATTCAGTACTTC. Its translation: CATSESQGAKNIQYF.

V gene TRBV5-8 combines with J gene TRBJ1-5; D is possibly TRBD1 (5 bases). This CDR3 has 15 amino acids. From germline, CDR1 is SGHTS and CDR2 YDEGEE. V lost 0 bases and J lost 2, with 9 bases in between. The CDR3 is CASSLAQGGNQPQHF. In DNA, the CDR3 is TGTGCCAGCAGCTTGGCACAAGGGGGCAATCAGCCCCAGCATTTT.

The chain couples TRBV2 to TRBJ1-6, with D unresolved. The CDR3 length is 12 residues. The ends were cut back, 3 bases at V and 9 bases at J, with 6 bases in the middle. Looked up from germline, CDR1 is SNHLY and CDR2 is FYNNEI. The CDR3 nucleotides read TGTGCCAGCAGTGAGGGCCGTTCACCCCTCCACTTT. Its translation is CASSEGRSPLHF.

The V gene is TRBV3-1 (or the pseudogene TRBV3-2), the J gene TRBJ2-5; possible D gene TRBD1, 6 bases. The CDR3 sequence is 14 residues long. Germline values: CDR1 LGHDT, CDR2 YNNKEL (reference sequence). Trimming removed 4 bases from V and 0 bases from J, with 9 bases in between. CDR3 residues: CASSPQGHQETQYF. The CDR3 bases are TGTGCCAGCAGCCCGCAGGGGCACCAAGAGACCCAGTACTTC.

To note about this clone: This sample also contains other DNA sequences that code for the same CDR3. The chain employs TRBV7-2 and TRBJ1-1; weak D call: TRBD1 (5 bases). V shed 3 bases and J shed 5 bases, with 10 bases lying between them. From germline, CDR1 is SGHTA and CDR2 FQGNSA. This CDR3 has 13 residues. The CDR3, as DNA: TGTGCCAGCAGCTTGCAGGGTGGGACTGAAGCTTTCTTT. Its translation is CASSLQGGTEAFF.

There are a few counts of this clone. This CDR3 is CASSREAGGSNEQYF. The CDR3 DNA is TGCGCCAGCAGCAGGGAGGCAGGGGGAAGCAACGAGCAGTACTTC. The chain joins TRBV5-1 to TRBJ2-7; TRBD1 is a possible D gene (7 bases). Germline V gives CDR1 SGHRS, CDR2 YFSETQ. V lost 4 bases to trimming and J lost 5 bases, with 19 bases between them. This CDR3 has 15 amino acids.

The chain carries TRBV18 and TRBJ1-1; no reliable D call. This CDR3 contains 15 residues. Germline V gene data show CDR1 as KGHSH and CDR2 as LQKENI. Trimming shortened V by 4 bases and J by 0 bases, and 12 bases separated the two germline ends. The CDR3 sequence: CASSLGSPMNTEAFF. The CDR3 DNA reads TGTGCCAGCTCACTGGGGAGTCCCATGAACACTGAAGCTTTCTTT.

This clone has just one count. This chain connects TRBV14 to TRBJ1-3; TRBD1 matches at 9 bases. Per the germline V gene, CDR1 is SGHDN and CDR2 is FVKESK. J was trimmed by 0 bases and V by 7 bases; bases with no gene match: 7. The length of the CDR3 is 16 residues. The DNA of the CDR3 is TGTGCCAGCACCCCGGACAGGGGAATCTCTGGAAACACCATATATTTT. The encoded protein is CASTPDRGISGNTIYF.

The V gene is TRBV5-5, the J gene TRBJ1-1, with TRBD1 identical over 12 bases. This CDR3 spans 17 amino acids. Germline V lookup: CDR1 SGHKS, CDR2 YYEKEE (reference sequence). With V trimmed by 0 bases and J by 3 bases, 6 bases remained unmatched. For the CDR3, the DNA is TGTGCCAGCAGCTTGGATGGGACAGGGGGCCTATACACTGAAGCTTTCTTT. This codes for CASSLDGTGGLYTEAFF.

In its sample, this clone was seen a few times. This chain uses TRBV11-3 with TRBJ1-1, with D possibly matching TRBD1 (5 bases). V was trimmed by 3 bases and J by 8 bases, leaving 10 bases between them. The germline V gene has CDR1 SGHNT and CDR2 YENEEA. The CDR3 extends over 12 amino acids. CDR3 loop: CASSFFDREAFF. CDR3 coding DNA: TGTGCCAGCAGCTTCTTTGACAGAGAAGCTTTCTTT.

This chain connects TRBV21-1 to TRBJ1-5; the DNA was not compared with TRBD1, the D call given in the table. TRBV21-1 is tagged as a pseudogene. The CDR3 spans 14 residues. CDR3 loop: CASSTMPGWQPQHF. The CDR3 DNA sequence: TGTGCCAGCAGCACAATGCCAGGATGGCAGCCCCAGCATTTT.

This chain joins TRBV2 and TRBJ2-5; D perhaps matches TRBD1 (5 bases). Germline loops: CDR1 SNHLY, CDR2 FYNNEI. The ends were cut back, 10 bases at V and 2 bases at J, with 8 bases in the middle. This CDR3 has 11 amino acids. The CDR3 DNA is TGTGCCACCCGACAGCAAGAGACCCAGTACTTC. This gives the protein CATRQQETQYF.